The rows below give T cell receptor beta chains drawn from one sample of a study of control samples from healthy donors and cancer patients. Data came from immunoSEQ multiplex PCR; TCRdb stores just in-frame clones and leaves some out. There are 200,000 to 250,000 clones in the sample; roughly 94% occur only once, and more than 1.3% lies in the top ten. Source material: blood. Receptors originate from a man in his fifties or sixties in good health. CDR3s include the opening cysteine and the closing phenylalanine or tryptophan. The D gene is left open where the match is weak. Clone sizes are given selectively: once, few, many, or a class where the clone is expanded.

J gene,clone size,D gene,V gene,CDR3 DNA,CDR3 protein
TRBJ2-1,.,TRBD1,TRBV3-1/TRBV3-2,TGTGCCAGCAGCAGGACAGGGGACAATGAGCAGTTCTTC,CASSRTGDNEQFF
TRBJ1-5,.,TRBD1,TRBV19,TGTGCCAGTAGTCGAACAGTTAGACAGGGCCTCGAGCATTTT,CASSRTVRQGLEHF
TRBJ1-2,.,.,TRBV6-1,TGTGCCAGCAGCGAAGCAACAGCTGCCTCGGGCTACACCTTC,CASSEATAASGYTF
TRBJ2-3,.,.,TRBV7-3,TGTGCCAGCAGCTTTCGGGTTGACGATACGCAGTATTTT,CASSFRVDDTQYF
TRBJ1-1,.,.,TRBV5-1,TGCGCCAGCAGCTTGGTTGTGGGGGCTGAAGCTTTCTTT,CASSLVVGAEAFF
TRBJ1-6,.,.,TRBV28,TGTGCCAGCAGTTCCCCCAGGGCGGACCTCACCCTCCACTTT,CASSSPRADLTLHF
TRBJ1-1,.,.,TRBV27,TGTGCCAGCAGTCCGGGACGTCGGAACACTGAAGCTTTCTTT,CASSPGRRNTEAFF
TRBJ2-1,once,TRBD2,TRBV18,TGTGCCAGCTCACCACCTCCGGGGGGGCGCAATGAGCAGTTCTTC,CASSPPPGGRNEQFF
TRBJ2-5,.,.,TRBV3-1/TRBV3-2,TGTGCCAGCAGCCAAACGGGGTCAGGGACCCAGTACTTC,CASSQTGSGTQYF
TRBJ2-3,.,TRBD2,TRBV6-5,TGTGCCAGCAGTTACTCCAGGGCGGGGGGATCAGATACGCAGTATTTT,CASSYSRAGGSDTQYF
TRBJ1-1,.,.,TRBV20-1,TGCAGTGCTAGTTCGGGCCCAGGAAGGGGTAAGGTTTTCTTT,CSASSGPGRGKVFF
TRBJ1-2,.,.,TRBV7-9,TGTGCCAGCAGCCGGGACTCGTTTAATGGCTACACCTTC,CASSRDSFNGYTF
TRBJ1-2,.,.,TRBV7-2,TGTGCCAGCAGCTTACCGCAGGGAATAAGGGGCTACACCTTC,CASSLPQGIRGYTF
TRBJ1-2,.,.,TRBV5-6,TGTGCCAGCAGCTTGTCCAGCTTCTATGGCTACACCTTC,CASSLSSFYGYTF
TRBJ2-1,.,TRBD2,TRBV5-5,TGTGCCAGCAGCTTGTGGACTAGCTCCTACAATGAGCAGTTCTTC,CASSLWTSSYNEQFF
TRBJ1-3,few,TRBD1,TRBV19,TGTGCCAGTAGTATAGTGGGGACAGGGGCTGGAAACACCATATATTTT,CASSIVGTGAGNTIYF
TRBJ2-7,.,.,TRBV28,TGTGCCAGCAGCCAACCGGGAAGATACGAGCAGTACTTC,CASSQPGRYEQYF
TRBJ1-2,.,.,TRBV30,TGTGCCTGGAGTGGGACTTTCTATGGCTACACCTTC,CAWSGTFYGYTF
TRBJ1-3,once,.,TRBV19,TGTGCCAGTAACCGGGACTTTAATGCCTGGAACACCATATATTTT,CASNRDFNAWNTIYF
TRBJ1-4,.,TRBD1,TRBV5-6,TGTGCCAGCAGCAACCGGGACAGGGGTAGTAATGAAAAACTGTTTTTT,CASSNRDRGSNEKLFF
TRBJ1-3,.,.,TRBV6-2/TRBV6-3,TGTGCCAGCAGCCCGGTGGGTGGAAACACCATATATTTT,CASSPVGGNTIYF
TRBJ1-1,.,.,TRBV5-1,TGCGCCAGCAGCTTGGCTTTACAGCCCAACACTGAAGCTTTCTTT,CASSLALQPNTEAFF
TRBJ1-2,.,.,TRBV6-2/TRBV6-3,TGTGCCAGCAGTTACCCTGGACAGTGGGGATCCCATGGCTACACCTTC,CASSYPGQWGSHGYTF
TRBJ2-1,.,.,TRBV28,TGTGCCAGCAGCCTATCCCTGTCGGGGGCCCAGCAGTTCTTC,CASSLSLSGAQQFF